The subject of this entry is one T cell receptor (beta chain). This clonotype showed up just a few times. Its antigen is unknown. Per-base qualities were not stored, and no clone one base away is much larger. This entry comes from a study of T cells after yellow fever vaccination (dated by TCRdb to 2018 to 2020). Broadly, across the study: Libraries from fractions with low cell numbers were prepared with the SMART-Seq v4 Ultra Low Input RNA kit. The cohort comprised two healthy male donors, one aged 18 to 29 and one aged 30 to 39 years. Blood was drawn at multiple timepoints before and after primary and secondary immunization, with bulk PBMC replicates and cell subsets isolated. To follow T-cell clones before and after both primary and booster YFV17D yellow fever vaccination, bulk TCR alpha and beta repertoires underwent longitudinal sequencing. Paper-wide results and their limitations: Only a couple of donors were included in the study, so the extent to which the findings can be generalized is limited. Because abundant contaminating clonotypes from the bulk population could be contained in FACS-sorted repertoires, computational filtering was required. The secondary T-cell response was found to be weaker but faster than the primary response, with a peak reached on day 5 rather than on day 15. Most clones expanded after primary vaccination were re-detected after the booster (around 96% of CD4 and approximately 85% of CD8), suggesting broad memory maintenance. A small fraction of clonotypes appeared in both the CD4 and CD8 compartments, likely as a result of convergent recombination.

TCR cDNA was synthesized by 5'RACE template switching, which introduced a universal primer site and unique molecular identifiers. Priming of cDNA synthesis was performed from both the TCR alpha and TCR beta constant segments. Two PCR steps were used to amplify libraries, with sample barcodes and sequencing adapters being added in the second step. Sequencing of libraries was done on Illumina HiSeq 2500 (2x100 bp) or NovaSeq (2x150 bp). In the original analysis: Demultiplexing of reads and collapsing into UMI consensus sequences were performed with MIGEC, and V(D)J alignment was carried out with MiXCR. Vaccine-responding clonotypes were identified with edgeR using replicate PBMC samples, with FDR below 0.01 and a log2 fold change above 5 up to day 15 being required. Each bulk clonotype was labeled CD4 or CD8 based on which sequenced repertoire, CD4 or CD8, contained the clonotype at higher abundance. TCRdb redid the processing of the public reads, applying fastp at Q25 and MiXCR, and retained in-frame beta chains. When rows share a CDR3 protein, they turn into one entry using the most common DNA and genes. These V and J calls derive from TCRdb rather than the authors' analysis. Across this sample there are about 360,000 distinct CDR3 sequences, with approximately 5.7% seen only once. The top ten clones comprise approximately 15% of the sample.

The meaning of the sample's treatment or condition label: live attenuated yellow fever vaccine strain. At each blood-draw timepoint, two biological replicates of bulk PBMCs were collected. PBMCs were isolated from peripheral blood using a standard Ficoll-Paque protocol. TriZol was used to extract RNA from bulk PBMCs, CD4 and CD8 fractions, and dextramer-positive and dextramer-negative fractions. This clonotype was sampled from a man aged 25-45 years who received the YFV17D yellow fever vaccine. Sequenced here: PBMCs, sampled 5 days after the yellow fever booster vaccination.

DNA sequence: TGTGCCAGCAGCCGGACAGGGGCCCACACCGGGGAGCTGTTTTTT. This codes for CASSRTGAHTGELFF. The sequence links TRBV12-3 or TRBV12-4 to TRBJ2-2, and 9 junctional nucleotides match TRBD1. At the junction V is shortened by 6 bases and J by 3 bases; bases outside the gene matches: 5. Including the terminal cysteine and phenylalanine, the CDR3 comprises 15 residues. Only the CDR3 DNA is retained, 45 bases long and in frame from the first base.